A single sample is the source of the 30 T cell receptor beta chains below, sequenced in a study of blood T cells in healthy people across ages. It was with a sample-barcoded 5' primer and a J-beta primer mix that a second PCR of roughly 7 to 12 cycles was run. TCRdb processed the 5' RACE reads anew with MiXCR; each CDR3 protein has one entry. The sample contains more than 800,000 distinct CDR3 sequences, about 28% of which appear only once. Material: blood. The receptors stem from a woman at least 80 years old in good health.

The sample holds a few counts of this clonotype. CDR3 in amino acids: CASSDLRGGSSSYNEQFF. The DNA for the CDR3 is TGTGCCAGCAGTGACCTACGTGGGGGGTCCTCCTCCTACAATGAGCAGTTCTTC. The chain joins TRBV25-1 to TRBJ2-1; a possible D gene is TRBD2 (6 bases). The CDR3 has 18 residues. Germline-derived CDR1 and CDR2 are MGHDK and SYGVNS. Trimming shortened V by 3 bases and J by 0 bases, and 18 bases separated the two germline ends.

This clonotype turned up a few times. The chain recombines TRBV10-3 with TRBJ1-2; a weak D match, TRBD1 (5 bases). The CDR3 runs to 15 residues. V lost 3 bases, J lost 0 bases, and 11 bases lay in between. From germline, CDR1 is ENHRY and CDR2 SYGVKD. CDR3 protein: CAISDAGIPNYGYTF. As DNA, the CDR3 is TGTGCCATCAGTGACGCAGGGATCCCTAACTATGGCTACACCTTC.

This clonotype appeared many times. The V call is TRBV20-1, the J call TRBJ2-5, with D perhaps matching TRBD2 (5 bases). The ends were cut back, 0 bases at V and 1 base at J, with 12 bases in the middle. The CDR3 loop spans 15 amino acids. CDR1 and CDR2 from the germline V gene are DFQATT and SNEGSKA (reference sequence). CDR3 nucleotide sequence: TGCAGTGCTAGAGACCCGAACAGCGGCCAAGAGACCCAGTACTTC. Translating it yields CSARDPNSGQETQYF.

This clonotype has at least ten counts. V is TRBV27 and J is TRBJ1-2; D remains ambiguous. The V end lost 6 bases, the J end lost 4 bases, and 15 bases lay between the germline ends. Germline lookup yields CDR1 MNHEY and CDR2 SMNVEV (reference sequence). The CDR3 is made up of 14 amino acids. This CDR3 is CASRQNWAAYGYTF. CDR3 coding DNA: TGTGCCAGCAGGCAGAACTGGGCAGCCTATGGCTACACCTTC.

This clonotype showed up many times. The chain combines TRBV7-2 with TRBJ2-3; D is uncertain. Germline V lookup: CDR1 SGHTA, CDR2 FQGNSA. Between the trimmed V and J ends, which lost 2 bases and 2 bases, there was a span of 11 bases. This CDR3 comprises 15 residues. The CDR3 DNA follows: TGTGCCAGCAGCTTAATTGGCTCCCCCACAGATACGCAGTATTTT. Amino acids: CASSLIGSPTDTQYF.

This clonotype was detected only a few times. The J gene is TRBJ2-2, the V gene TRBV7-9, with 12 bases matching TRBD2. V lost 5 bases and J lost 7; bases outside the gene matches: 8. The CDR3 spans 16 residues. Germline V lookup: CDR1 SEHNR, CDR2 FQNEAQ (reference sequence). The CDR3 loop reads CASSPPGLAGVGELFF. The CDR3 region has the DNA TGTGCCAGCAGCCCCCCGGGACTAGCGGGCGTCGGGGAGCTGTTTTTT.

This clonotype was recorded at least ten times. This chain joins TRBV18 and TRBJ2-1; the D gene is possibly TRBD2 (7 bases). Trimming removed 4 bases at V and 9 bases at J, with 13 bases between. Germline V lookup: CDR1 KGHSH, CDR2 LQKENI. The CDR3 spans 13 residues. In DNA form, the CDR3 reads TGTGCCAGCTCACTCAATAGGGGGGGTGAGCAGTTCTTC. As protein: CASSLNRGGEQFF.

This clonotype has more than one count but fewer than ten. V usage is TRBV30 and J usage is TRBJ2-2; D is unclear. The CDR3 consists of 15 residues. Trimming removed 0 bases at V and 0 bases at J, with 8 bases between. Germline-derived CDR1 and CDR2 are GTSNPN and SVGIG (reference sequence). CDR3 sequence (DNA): TGTGCCTGGAGTGTACTCCGTGCGAACACCGGGGAGCTGTTTTTT. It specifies CAWSVLRANTGELFF.

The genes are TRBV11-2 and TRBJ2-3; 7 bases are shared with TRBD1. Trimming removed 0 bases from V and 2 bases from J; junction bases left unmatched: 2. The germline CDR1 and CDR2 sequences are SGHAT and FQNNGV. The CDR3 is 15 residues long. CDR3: CASSLETGFTDTQYF. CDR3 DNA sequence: TGTGCCAGCAGCTTAGAGACAGGGTTCACAGATACGCAGTATTTT.

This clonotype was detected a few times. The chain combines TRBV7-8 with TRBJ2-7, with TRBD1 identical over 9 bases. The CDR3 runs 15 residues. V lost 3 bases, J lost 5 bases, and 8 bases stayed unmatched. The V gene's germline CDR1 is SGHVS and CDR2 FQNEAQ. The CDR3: CASSFRDRAVNEQYF. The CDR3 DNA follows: TGTGCCAGCAGCTTCCGGGACAGGGCAGTGAACGAGCAGTACTTC. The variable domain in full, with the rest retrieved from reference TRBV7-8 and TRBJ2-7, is GAGVSQSPRYKVAKRGQDVALRCDPISGHVSLFWYQQALGQGPEFLTYFQNEAQLDKSGLPSDRFFAERPEGSVSTLKIQRTQQEDSAVYLCASSFRDRAVNEQYFGPGTRLTVT.

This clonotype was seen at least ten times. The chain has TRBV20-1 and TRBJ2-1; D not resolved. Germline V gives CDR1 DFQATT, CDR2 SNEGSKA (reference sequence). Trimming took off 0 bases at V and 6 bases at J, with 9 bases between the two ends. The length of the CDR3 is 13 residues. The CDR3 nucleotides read TGCAGTGCTAGAGAGAACAGCCGCAATGAGCAGTTCTTC. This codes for CSARENSRNEQFF.

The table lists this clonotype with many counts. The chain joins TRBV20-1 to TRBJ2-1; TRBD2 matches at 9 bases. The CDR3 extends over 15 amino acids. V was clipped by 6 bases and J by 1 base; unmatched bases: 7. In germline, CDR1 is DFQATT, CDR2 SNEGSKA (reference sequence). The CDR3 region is CSALASGVSYNEQFF. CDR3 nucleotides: TGCAGTGCACTGGCTAGCGGGGTGTCCTACAATGAGCAGTTCTTC.

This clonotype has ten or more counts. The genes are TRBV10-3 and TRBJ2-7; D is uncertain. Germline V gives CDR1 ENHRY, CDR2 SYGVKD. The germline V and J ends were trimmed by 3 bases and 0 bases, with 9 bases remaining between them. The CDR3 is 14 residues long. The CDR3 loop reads CAISDVRSSYEQYF. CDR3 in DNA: TGTGCCATCAGTGACGTCAGAAGCTCCTACGAGCAGTACTTC.

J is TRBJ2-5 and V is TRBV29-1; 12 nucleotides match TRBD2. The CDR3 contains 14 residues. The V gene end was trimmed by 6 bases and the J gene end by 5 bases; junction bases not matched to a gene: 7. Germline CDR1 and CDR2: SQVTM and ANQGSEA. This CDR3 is CSVATSGRSETQYF. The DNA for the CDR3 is TGCAGCGTCGCCACTAGCGGGAGGTCGGAGACCCAGTACTTC.

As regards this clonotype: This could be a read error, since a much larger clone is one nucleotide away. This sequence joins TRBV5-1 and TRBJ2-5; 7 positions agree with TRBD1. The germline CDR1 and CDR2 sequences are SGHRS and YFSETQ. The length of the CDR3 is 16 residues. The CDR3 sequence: CAGSRQGDRVQETQYF. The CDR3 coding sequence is TGCGCCGGCAGCCGTCAGGGCGACAGGGTCCAAGAGACCCAGTACTTC.

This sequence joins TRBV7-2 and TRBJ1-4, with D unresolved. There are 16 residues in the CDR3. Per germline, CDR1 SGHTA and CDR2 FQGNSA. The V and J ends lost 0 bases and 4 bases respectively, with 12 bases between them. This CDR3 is CASSLACGNINEKLFF. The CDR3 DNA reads TGTGCCAGCAGCTTAGCATGCGGGAATATTAATGAAAAACTGTTTTTT. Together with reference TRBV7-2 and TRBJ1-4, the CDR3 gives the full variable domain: GAGVSQSPSNKVTEKGKDVELRCDPISGHTALYWYRQSLGQGLEFLIYFQGNSAPDKSGLPSDRFSAERTGGSVSTLTIQRTQQEDSAVYLCASSLACGNINEKLFFGSGTQLSVL.

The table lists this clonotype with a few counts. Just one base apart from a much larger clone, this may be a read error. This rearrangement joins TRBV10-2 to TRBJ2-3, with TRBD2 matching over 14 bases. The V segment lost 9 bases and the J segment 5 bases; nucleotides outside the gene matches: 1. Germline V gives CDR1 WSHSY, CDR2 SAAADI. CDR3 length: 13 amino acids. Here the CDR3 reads CASGLAGGDTQYF. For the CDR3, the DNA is TGCGCCAGTGGACTAGCGGGGGGAGATACGCAGTATTTT.

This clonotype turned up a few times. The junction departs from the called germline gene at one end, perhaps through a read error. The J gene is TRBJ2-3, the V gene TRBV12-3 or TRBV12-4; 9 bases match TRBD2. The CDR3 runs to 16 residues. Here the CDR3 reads CAGSSQREARTDTQYF. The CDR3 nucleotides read TGTGCCGGCAGTAGCCAGCGGGAGGCCCGCACAGATACGCAGTATTTT.

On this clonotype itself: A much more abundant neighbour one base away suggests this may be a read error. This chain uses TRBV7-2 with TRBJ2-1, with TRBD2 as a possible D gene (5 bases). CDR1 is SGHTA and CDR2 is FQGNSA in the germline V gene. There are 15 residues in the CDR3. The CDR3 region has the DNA TGTGCCAACAGCTTAAATCTTCCCGGCGGAGGTGAGCAGTTCTTC. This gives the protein CANSLNLPGGGEQFF.

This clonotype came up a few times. This chain's CDR3 is CASSLEHRGLDSPLHF. CDR3 DNA: TGCGCCAGCAGCTTGGAGCACAGGGGGCTCGATTCACCCCTCCACTTT. The chain combines TRBV5-1 with TRBJ1-6; 9 bases map to TRBD1. Per the germline V gene, CDR1 is SGHRS and CDR2 is YFSETQ. This CDR3 is 16 amino acids long. V lost 0 bases to trimming and J lost 8 bases; unmatched junction nucleotides: 6.

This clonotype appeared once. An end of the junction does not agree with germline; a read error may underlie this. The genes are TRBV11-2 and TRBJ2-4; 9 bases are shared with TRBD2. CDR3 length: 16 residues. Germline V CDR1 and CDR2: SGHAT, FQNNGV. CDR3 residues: CVSSHPVVAGANIQYF. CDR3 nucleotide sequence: TGTGTCAGCAGCCATCCGGTTGTAGCGGGGGCAAACATTCAGTACTTC.

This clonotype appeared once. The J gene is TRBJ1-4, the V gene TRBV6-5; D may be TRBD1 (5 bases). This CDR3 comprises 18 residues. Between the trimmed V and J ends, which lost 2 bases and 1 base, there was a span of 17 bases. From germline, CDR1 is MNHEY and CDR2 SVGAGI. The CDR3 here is CASSYGGWSRGTNEKLFF. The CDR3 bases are TGTGCCAGCAGTTACGGGGGATGGAGTCGGGGAACTAATGAAAAACTGTTTTTT.

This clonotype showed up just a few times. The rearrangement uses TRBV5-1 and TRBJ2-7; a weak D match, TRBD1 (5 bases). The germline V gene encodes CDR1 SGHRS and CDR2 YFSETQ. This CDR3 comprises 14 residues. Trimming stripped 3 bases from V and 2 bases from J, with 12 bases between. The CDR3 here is CASSWVDRTYEQYF. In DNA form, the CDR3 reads TGCGCCAGCAGCTGGGTAGACAGAACCTACGAGCAGTACTTC.

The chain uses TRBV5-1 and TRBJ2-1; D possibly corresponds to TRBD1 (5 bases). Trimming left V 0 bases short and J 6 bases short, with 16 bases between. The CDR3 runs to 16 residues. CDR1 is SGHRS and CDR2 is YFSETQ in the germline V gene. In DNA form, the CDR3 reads TGCGCCAGCAGCTTGGCCCTCCGTCGACAGCTCAATGAGCAGTTCTTC. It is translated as CASSLALRRQLNEQFF.

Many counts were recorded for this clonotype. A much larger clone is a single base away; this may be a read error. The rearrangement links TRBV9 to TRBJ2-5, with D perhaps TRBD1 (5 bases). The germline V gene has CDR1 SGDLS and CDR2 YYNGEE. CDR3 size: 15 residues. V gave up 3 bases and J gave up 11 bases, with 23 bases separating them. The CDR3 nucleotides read TGTGCCAGCAGCGGCATTGTTCAGGGCAACAATGAGCAGTACTTC. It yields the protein CASSGIVQGNNEQYF.

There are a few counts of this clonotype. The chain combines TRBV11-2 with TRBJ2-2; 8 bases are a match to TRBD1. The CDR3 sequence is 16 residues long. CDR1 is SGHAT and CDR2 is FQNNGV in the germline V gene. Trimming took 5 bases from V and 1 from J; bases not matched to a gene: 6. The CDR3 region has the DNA TGTGCCAGCAGCCCCCGGACAGGGTTGAACACCGGGGAGCTGTTTTTT. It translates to CASSPRTGLNTGELFF.

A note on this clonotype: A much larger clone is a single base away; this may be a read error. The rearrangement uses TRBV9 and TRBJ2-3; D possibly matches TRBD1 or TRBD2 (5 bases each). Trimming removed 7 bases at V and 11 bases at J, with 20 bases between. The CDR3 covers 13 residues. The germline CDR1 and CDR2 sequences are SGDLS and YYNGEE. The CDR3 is CASSSLGENRQYF. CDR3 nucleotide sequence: TGTGCCAGCTCATCACTAGGGGAAAATAGGCAGTATTTT.

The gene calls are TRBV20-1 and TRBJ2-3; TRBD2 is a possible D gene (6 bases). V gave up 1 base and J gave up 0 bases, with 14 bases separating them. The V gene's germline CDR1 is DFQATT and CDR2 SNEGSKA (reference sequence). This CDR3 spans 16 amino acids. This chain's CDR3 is CSARAWMAGSTDTQYF. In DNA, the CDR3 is TGCAGTGCTAGAGCATGGATGGCGGGGAGCACAGATACGCAGTATTTT.

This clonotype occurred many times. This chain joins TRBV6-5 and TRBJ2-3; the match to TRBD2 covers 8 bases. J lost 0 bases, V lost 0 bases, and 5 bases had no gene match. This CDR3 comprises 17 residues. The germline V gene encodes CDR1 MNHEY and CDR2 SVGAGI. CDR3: CASSYSPLAGSTDTQYF. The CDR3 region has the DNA TGTGCCAGCAGTTACTCCCCCTTAGCGGGGAGCACAGATACGCAGTATTTT.

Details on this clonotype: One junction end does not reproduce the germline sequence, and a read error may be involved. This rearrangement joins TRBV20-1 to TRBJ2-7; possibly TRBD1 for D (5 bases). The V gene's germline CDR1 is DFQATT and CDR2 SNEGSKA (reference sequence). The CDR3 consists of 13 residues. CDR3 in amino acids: CSASPQGSHEQYF. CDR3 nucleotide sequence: TGCAGTGCCAGCCCCCAGGGCTCCCACGAGCAGTACTTC.